Detailed here is one T cell receptor beta chain. At one of its ends the junction is not consistent with the germline gene, which may arise from a read error. The length of the CDR3 is 13 residues. In germline, CDR1 is LGHDT, CDR2 YNNKEL (reference sequence). These data belong to a study of blood T cell repertoires in COVID-19. Study-wide context: Sites in the United States, Italy and Spain provided acute and convalescent COVID-19 samples.

TCRdb's copy holds only in-frame clones and misses some; the assay was immunoSEQ multiplex PCR. The sample lists 200,000 to 300,000 clones; roughly 80% were seen once. This sequence was found in a man aged 60-69 years with acute or convalescent COVID-19. The sequencing sample was made of peripheral blood. The V call is TRBV3-1 (or the pseudogene TRBV3-2), the J call TRBJ1-5; D ambiguous. CDR3 loop: CVSSQDPMQPQHF. The CDR3 coding sequence is TGTGTCAGCAGCCAAGATCCAATGCAGCCCCAGCATTTT.